One sample yielded the 22 T cell receptor beta chains listed below, sequenced in a study of siplizumab effects on memory and regulatory T cells. Produced via immunoSEQ multiplex PCR; TCRdb's table is partial and in-frame only. This table has 75,000 to 100,000 clones, about 94% appearing once. Sequencing was done on a sample of non-Treg CD4+ T cells sorted from blood. These TCRs come from a human donor in good health.

The chain employs TRBV19 and TRBJ1-1; TRBD1 might be the D (6 bases). Germline loops: CDR1 LNHDA, CDR2 SQIVND (reference sequence). Trimming cost V 3 bases and J 0 bases, with 20 bases left between them. CDR3 length equals 18 residues. This CDR3 reads CASSILTGTLDMNTEAFF. CDR3 nucleotide sequence: TGTGCCAGTAGTATCCTGACAGGAACTCTGGACATGAACACTGAAGCTTTCTTT. The entire variable domain, with the rest obtained from reference TRBV19 and TRBJ1-1, is as follows: DGGITQSPKYLFRKEGQNVTLSCEQNLNHDAMYWYRQDPGQGLRLIYYSQIVNDFQKGDIAEGYSVSREKKESFPLTVTSAQKNPTAFYLCASSILTGTLDMNTEAFFGQGTRLTVV.

The V and J genes are TRBV10-3 and TRBJ1-5, with TRBD1 identical over 7 bases. Per the germline V gene, CDR1 is ENHRY and CDR2 is SYGVKD. The CDR3 loop spans 14 amino acids. With 7 bases clipped from V and 7 bases from J, the junction kept 10 bases outside the gene matches. The CDR3 DNA is TGTGCCATCAATGTTAGGGGGCATGACCAGCCCCAGCATTTT. Amino acids: CAINVRGHDQPQHF.

The gene calls are TRBV29-1 and TRBJ1-2; no clear D gene. CDR1 and CDR2 from the germline V gene are SQVTM and ANQGSEA. The CDR3 has 8 amino acids. The V gene lost 8 bases and the J gene lost 8 bases, with 6 bases spanning the gap. In DNA, the CDR3 is TGCAGCACAGAAGGCTACACCTTC. Its translation is CSTEGYTF. Full variable domain (missing parts from reference TRBV29-1 and TRBJ1-2): SAVISQKPSRDICQRGTSLTIQCQVDSQVTMMFWYRQQPGQSLTLIATANQGSEATYESGFVIDKFPISRPNLTFSTLTVSNMSPEDSSIYLCSTEGYTFGSGTRLTVV.

This clone has only one observation. The chain uses TRBV13 and TRBJ1-2, with D possibly TRBD1 on 5 matching bases. Germline V lookup: CDR1 PRHDT, CDR2 FYEKMQ (reference sequence). This CDR3 has 15 residues. V was shortened by 2 bases and J by 0 bases, with 10 bases between the two germline ends. The CDR3 reads CASSLTGAANYGYTF. CDR3 bases: TGTGCCAGCAGCTTAACAGGCGCAGCTAACTATGGCTACACCTTC.

The chain employs TRBV15 and TRBJ1-1, with 9 bases fitting TRBD1. V lost 4 bases to trimming and J lost 8 bases; unmatched junction nucleotides: 5. The length of the CDR3 is 13 residues. CDR1 and CDR2 from the germline V gene are LNHNV and YYDKDF (reference sequence). In DNA form, the CDR3 reads TGTGCCACCAGCAAGGGACAGGGCTCCGAAGCTTTCTTT. Protein: CATSKGQGSEAFF.

The rearrangement links TRBV6-5 to TRBJ1-5; D gene uncertain. Trimming left V 4 bases short and J 3 bases short, with 13 bases between. CDR3 size: 15 residues. Germline CDR1 MNHEY, CDR2 SVGAGI. CDR3 in amino acids: CASSSSRPDNQPQHF. In DNA form, the CDR3 reads TGTGCCAGCAGTTCTTCCCGGCCCGACAATCAGCCCCAGCATTTT.

Turning to this clone: The sample holds other DNA sequences that translate to the same CDR3. This chain joins TRBV15 and TRBJ2-3; D possibly uses TRBD1 or TRBD2 (5 bases each). Trimming left V 0 bases short and J 6 bases short, with 13 bases between. Germline-derived CDR1 and CDR2 are LNHNV and YYDKDF (reference sequence). The CDR3 spans 15 residues. The CDR3 region has the DNA TGTGCCACCAGCAGAGAGGGGCGGGCACTTGATACGCAGTATTTT. Protein product: CATSREGRALDTQYF.

The chain's CDR3 is CASRGGAGYGYTF. In nucleotides, the CDR3 is TGTGCCAGCAGGGGAGGGGCGGGCTATGGCTACACCTTC. The rearrangement links TRBV6-5 to TRBJ1-2; D may be TRBD1 (5 bases). The V end was cut by 6 bases, the J end by 4 bases, with 12 bases between. Looked up from germline, CDR1 is MNHEY and CDR2 is SVGAGI. This CDR3 region has 13 residues.

The chain is built from TRBV19 and TRBJ2-2; D is ambiguous. V dropped 3 bases and J dropped 3 bases, with 11 bases sitting between them. The CDR3 is made up of 15 amino acids. Germline CDR1 and CDR2: LNHDA and SQIVND (reference sequence). The CDR3 region has the DNA TGTGCCAGTAGTATGGACCCCGGATACACCGGGGAGCTGTTTTTT. Translating gives CASSMDPGYTGELFF.

The genes are TRBV6-5 and TRBJ2-7, with D possibly matching TRBD2 (6 bases). Trimming left V 5 bases short and J 2 bases short, with 16 bases between. Germline CDR1 and CDR2: MNHEY and SVGAGI. This CDR3 has 15 amino acids. Written as DNA, the CDR3 is TGTGCCAGCAGTCCCGGAGGTAGCGGAACCTACGAGCAGTACTTC. This sequence encodes CASSPGGSGTYEQYF.

The rearrangement joins TRBV5-6 to TRBJ1-6; 7 positions agree with TRBD1. Germline V gene lookup returns CDR1 SGHDT and CDR2 YYEEEE. This CDR3 is built from 15 residues. V was clipped by 5 bases and J by 5 bases; unmatched bases: 7. The CDR3 DNA is TGTGCCAGCAGTAGAGGACAGGTAGATAATTCACCCCTCCACTTT. Translation: CASSRGQVDNSPLHF.

DNA of the CDR3: TGTGCCAGCAGCCCACTAGCGGGAGGAACAGATACGCAGTATTTT. Amino acid sequence: CASSPLAGGTDTQYF. This chain connects TRBV2 to TRBJ2-3; 12 bases align to TRBD2. The CDR3 totals 15 residues. After removal of 6 bases from V and 3 bases from J, the junction contained 4 bases not matched to a gene. The germline V gene encodes CDR1 SNHLY and CDR2 FYNNEI.

This sequence joins TRBV11-2 and TRBJ2-3, with D perhaps matching TRBD2 (6 bases). Trimming pared 5 bases from V and 3 bases from J, leaving 15 bases between. This CDR3 comprises 15 residues. The germline V gene encodes CDR1 SGHAT and CDR2 FQNNGV. CDR3 loop: CASSPTGTLTDTQYF. CDR3 coding DNA: TGTGCCAGCAGCCCAACCGGGACTCTAACAGATACGCAGTATTTT.

This chain joins TRBV6-1 and TRBJ2-7, with 8 bases lining up with TRBD1. Germline V gene sequence: CDR1 MNHNS, CDR2 SASEGT. V lost 7 bases and J lost 4; bases outside the gene matches: 6. This CDR3 is 13 amino acids long. The CDR3, as DNA: TGTGCCAGCATACCAGGGGGCGGGTACGAGCAGTACTTC. It translates to CASIPGGGYEQYF.

This chain uses TRBV21-1 with TRBJ2-2; the table's D gene call, TRBD1, was not cross checked with the DNA. TRBV21-1 counts as a pseudogene. The length of the CDR3 is 22 residues. Here the CDR3 reads CASSKRQAPGGAQNTNTGELFF. The CDR3, as DNA: TGTGCCAGCAGCAAACGACAGGCCCCAGGGGGCGCCCAAAATACGAACACCGGGGAGCTGTTTTTT.

This chain joins TRBV29-1 and TRBJ2-2; D gene unclear. This CDR3 spans 14 amino acids. Trimming took off 2 bases at V and 1 base at J, with 8 bases between the two ends. The germline V gene has CDR1 SQVTM and CDR2 ANQGSEA. CDR3 amino acids: CSVERRRNTGELFF. The CDR3, as DNA: TGCAGCGTTGAAAGGCGGCGGAACACCGGGGAGCTGTTTTTT.

The V gene is TRBV5-1, the J gene TRBJ2-5; D not resolved. In germline, CDR1 is SGHRS, CDR2 YFSETQ. The CDR3 length is 13 residues. Trimming shortened V by 4 bases and J by 3 bases, and 10 bases separated the two germline ends. The CDR3 region is CASSTRLEETQYF. CDR3 sequence (DNA): TGCGCCAGCAGCACCAGATTAGAAGAGACCCAGTACTTC. The full variable domain, its missing parts supplied by reference TRBV5-1 and TRBJ2-5, is KAGVTQTPRYLIKTRGQQVTLSCSPISGHRSVSWYQQTPGQGLQFLFEYFSETQRNKGNFPGRFSGRQFSNSRSEMNVSTLELGDSALYLCASSTRLEETQYFGPGTRLLVL.

This chain connects TRBV27 to TRBJ2-7, with 12 bases aligning to TRBD1. Germline V gene data show CDR1 as MNHEY and CDR2 as SMNVEV (reference sequence). The CDR3 loop spans 17 amino acids. J gave up 0 bases and V 5 bases, and 8 bases lay outside the gene matches. The CDR3 loop reads CASSRYGTGGPSYEQYF. The DNA for the CDR3 is TGTGCCAGCAGTCGATACGGGACAGGGGGCCCCTCCTACGAGCAGTACTTC.

The chain joins TRBV5-6 to TRBJ2-5; 10 bases map to TRBD2. The CDR3 is 14 residues long. Germline CDR1 and CDR2: SGHDT and YYEEEE. V gave up 5 bases and J gave up 4 bases; unmatched junction bases: 5. The CDR3 coding sequence is TGTGCCAGCAGAGAAGCGGGAGGGTTAGAGACCCAGTACTTC. Its translation: CASREAGGLETQYF.

The chain couples TRBV2 to TRBJ2-3; 12 bases line up with TRBD2. J lost 2 bases, V lost 6 bases, and 15 bases had no gene match. CDR3 length: 19 residues. Germline values: CDR1 SNHLY, CDR2 FYNNEI. This chain's CDR3 is CASSRDRGGLAGTTDTQYF. In DNA, the CDR3 is TGTGCCAGCAGCCGGGACAGGGGAGGACTAGCGGGAACCACAGATACGCAGTATTTT.

V is TRBV9 and J is TRBJ1-1; D is possibly TRBD1 (5 bases). Germline CDR1 is SGDLS and CDR2 is YYNGEE. V lost 4 bases to trimming and J lost 4 bases, with 20 bases between them. The CDR3 length is 16 residues. The CDR3 region has the DNA TGTGCCAGCAGCAAATACGACTCCGGGGCCCGCACTGAAGCTTTCTTT. It encodes CASSKYDSGARTEAFF.

The chain combines TRBV7-9 with TRBJ2-1, with TRBD1 as a possible D gene (6 bases). Deletions cut 3 bases from V and 7 bases from J, with 16 bases between. Germline CDR1 is SEHNR and CDR2 is FQNEAQ (reference sequence). This CDR3 is built from 15 residues. CDR3 bases: TGTGCCAGCAGCTTCGTGAGAGGGGGTAGGAATGAGCAGTTCTTC. This encodes CASSFVRGGRNEQFF.